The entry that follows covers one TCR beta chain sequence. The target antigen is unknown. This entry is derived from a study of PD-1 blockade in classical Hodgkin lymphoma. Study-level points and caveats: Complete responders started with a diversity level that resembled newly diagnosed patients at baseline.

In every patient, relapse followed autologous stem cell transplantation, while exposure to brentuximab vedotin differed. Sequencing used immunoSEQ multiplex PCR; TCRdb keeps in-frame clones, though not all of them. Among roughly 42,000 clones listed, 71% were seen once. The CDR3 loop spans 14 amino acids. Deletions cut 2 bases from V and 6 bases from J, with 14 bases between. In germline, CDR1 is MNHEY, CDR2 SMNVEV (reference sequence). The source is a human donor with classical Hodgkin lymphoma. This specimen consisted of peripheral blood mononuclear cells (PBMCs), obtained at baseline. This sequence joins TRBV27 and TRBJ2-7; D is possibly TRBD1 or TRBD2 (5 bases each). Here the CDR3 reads CASSLGGGVREQYF. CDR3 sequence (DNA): TGTGCCAGCAGTTTAGGGGGTGGCGTCCGCGAGCAGTACTTC.